This paragraph covers one T cell receptor (beta chain) sequence. This sample was taken from a study of blood T cell repertoires in COVID-19. In the study overall: COVID-19 samples from acute and convalescent phases originated in the United States, Italy and Spain. The analysed material was cDNA or gDNA that came from T cells, B-cell-depleted T cells, or PBMCs.

Germline-derived CDR1 and CDR2 are SEHNR and FQNEAQ (reference sequence). The CDR3 extends over 11 amino acids. V was shortened by 2 bases and J by 6 bases, with 4 bases between the two germline ends. Original processing methods: Estimation of nucleated cell counts was performed using reference gene primer amplification. Profiled with immunoSEQ multiplex PCR; TCRdb holds only in-frame clones, not every one. V and J calls and clone size come straight from that table; D and trimming were deduced from the DNA. The sample includes under 150,000 clones, around 80% of them seen just once. Specimen: peripheral blood. The sequence came from a man aged 55 to 70 with acute or convalescent COVID-19. V is TRBV7-9 and J is TRBJ2-5; D not resolved. CDR3 sequence (DNA): TGTGCCAGCAGCTTACAGAAGACCCAGTACTTC. Translating it yields CASSLQKTQYF.